The clone carrying this T cell receptor beta chain was seen repeatedly, ten times or more. Its specificity is unknown. The study profiled TCR beta VDJ and CDR3 using genomic DNA as template. TCRdb fed the reads into MiXCR, producing one record per CDR3 protein. Of about 190,000 distinct CDR3 sequences detected, around 50% appear once; the ten largest clones hold about 15%. These data come from a study of CD8+CD57+ T cells in acquired aplastic anemia. For the study at large: The sorted CD4+ and CD8+ cells yielded an average around 3.2 ug of DNA. Study outcomes and limitations: It was found that roughly 29 CD8+ CDR3 sequences were shared between patients and controls. Any difference that existed in CD8+ Simpson's diversity between patients and controls was not significant.

V shed 1 base and J shed 6 bases, with 19 bases lying between them. This CDR3 is built from 16 residues. The sequence was obtained from a human donor in good health, serving as a control. The sequencing sample was made of sorted CD4+, CD8+, or CD8+CD57+ T cells (not recorded which) from PBMCs. The V gene is TRBV12-3 or TRBV12-4, the J gene TRBJ2-7; maybe TRBD1 (5 bases). This chain's CDR3 is CASSLGGLPTTGEQYF. CDR3 DNA: TGTGCCAGCAGTTTAGGGGGCCTTCCTACGACTGGCGAGCAGTACTTC.